This T cell receptor (beta chain) stems from a study of blood T cell repertoires in COVID-19. Study-level information: Sites across the United States, Italy and Spain contributed samples from acute and convalescent COVID-19. T cells, B-cell-depleted T cells, or PBMCs supplied cDNA or gDNA.

In the original analysis: Estimation of nucleated cell counts was performed using reference gene primer amplification. Here immunoSEQ multiplex PCR was the method, and the copy in TCRdb shows in-frame clones only, minus some. That table furnishes V, J and clone size, whereas the DNA furnished D and trimming. The repertoire holds 200,000 to 250,000 clones, with 82% as singletons. The receptor's source is a woman older than 75 with acute or convalescent COVID-19. The sequenced sample was peripheral blood.

DNA for the CDR3: TGTGCCAGCAGTCCCTCTCTGAACATTCAGTACTTC. Its translation is CASSPSLNIQYF. V is TRBV6-5 and J is TRBJ2-4; D is ambiguous. CDR1 is MNHEY and CDR2 is SVGAGI in the germline V gene. V was trimmed by 5 bases and J by 7 bases, leaving 9 bases between them. There are 12 residues in the CDR3.